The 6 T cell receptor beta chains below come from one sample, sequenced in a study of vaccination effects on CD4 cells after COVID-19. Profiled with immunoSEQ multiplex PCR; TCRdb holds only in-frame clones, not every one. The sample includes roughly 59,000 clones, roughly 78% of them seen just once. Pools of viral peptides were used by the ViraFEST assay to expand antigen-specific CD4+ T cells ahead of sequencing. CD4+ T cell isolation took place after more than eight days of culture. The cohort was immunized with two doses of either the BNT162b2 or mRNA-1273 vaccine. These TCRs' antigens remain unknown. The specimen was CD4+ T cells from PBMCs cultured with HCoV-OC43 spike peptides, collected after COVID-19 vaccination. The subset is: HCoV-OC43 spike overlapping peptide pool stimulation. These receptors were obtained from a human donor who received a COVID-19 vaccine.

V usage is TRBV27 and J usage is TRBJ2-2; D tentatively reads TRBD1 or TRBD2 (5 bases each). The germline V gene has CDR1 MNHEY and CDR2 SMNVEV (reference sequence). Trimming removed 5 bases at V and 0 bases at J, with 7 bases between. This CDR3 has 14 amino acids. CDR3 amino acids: CASSRGANTGELFF. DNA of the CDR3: TGTGCCAGCAGTAGAGGGGCGAACACCGGGGAGCTGTTTTTT.

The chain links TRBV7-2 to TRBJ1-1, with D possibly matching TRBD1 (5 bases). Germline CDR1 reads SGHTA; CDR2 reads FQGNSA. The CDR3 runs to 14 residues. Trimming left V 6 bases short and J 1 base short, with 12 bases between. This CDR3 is CASSLSTANTEAFF. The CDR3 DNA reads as TGTGCCAGCAGTTTATCGACAGCGAACACTGAAGCTTTCTTT. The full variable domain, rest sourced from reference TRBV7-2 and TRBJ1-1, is GAGVSQSPSNKVTEKGKDVELRCDPISGHTALYWYRQSLGQGLEFLIYFQGNSAPDKSGLPSDRFSAERTGGSVSTLTIQRTQQEDSAVYLCASSLSTANTEAFFGQGTRLTVV.

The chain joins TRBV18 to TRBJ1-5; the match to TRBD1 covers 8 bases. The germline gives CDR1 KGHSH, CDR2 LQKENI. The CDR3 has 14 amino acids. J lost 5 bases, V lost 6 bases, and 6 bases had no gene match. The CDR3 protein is CASSPTGGYQPQHF. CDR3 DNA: TGTGCCAGCTCCCCTACAGGGGGGTATCAGCCCCAGCATTTT. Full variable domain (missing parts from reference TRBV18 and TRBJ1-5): NAGVMQNPRHLVRRRGQEARLRCSPMKGHSHVYWYRQLPEEGLKFMVYLQKENIIDESGMPKERFSAEFPKEGPSILRIQQVVRGDSAAYFCASSPTGGYQPQHFGDGTRLSIL.

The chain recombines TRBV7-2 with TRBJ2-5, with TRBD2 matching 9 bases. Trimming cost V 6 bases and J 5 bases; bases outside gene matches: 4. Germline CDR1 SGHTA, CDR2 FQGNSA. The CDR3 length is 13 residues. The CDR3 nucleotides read TGTGCCAGCAGTCGTAGCGGGGGTGAGACCCAGTACTTC. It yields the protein CASSRSGGETQYF.

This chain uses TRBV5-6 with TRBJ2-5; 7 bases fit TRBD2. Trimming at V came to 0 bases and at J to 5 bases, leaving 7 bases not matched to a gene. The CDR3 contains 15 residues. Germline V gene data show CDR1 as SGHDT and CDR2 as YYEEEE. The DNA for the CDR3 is TGTGCCAGCAGCTTGGTAGCTAGCGGAGGGGAGACCCAGTACTTC. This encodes CASSLVASGGETQYF.

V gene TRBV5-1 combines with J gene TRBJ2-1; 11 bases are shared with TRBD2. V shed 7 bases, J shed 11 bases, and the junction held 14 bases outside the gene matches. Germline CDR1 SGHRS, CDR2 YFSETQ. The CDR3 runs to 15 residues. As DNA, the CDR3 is TGCGCCAGCCAATTGGGGTTAGCGGGGGGGACTCAGCAGTTCTTC. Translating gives CASQLGLAGGTQQFF. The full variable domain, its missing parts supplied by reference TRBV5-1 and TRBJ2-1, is KAGVTQTPRYLIKTRGQQVTLSCSPISGHRSVSWYQQTPGQGLQFLFEYFSETQRNKGNFPGRFSGRQFSNSRSEMNVSTLELGDSALYLCASQLGLAGGTQQFFGPGTRLTVL.